This T cell receptor (beta chain) was retrieved from a study of blood T cell repertoires in COVID-19. Study as a whole: Samples representing acute and convalescent COVID-19 were sourced from the United States, Italy and Spain. PBMCs, B-cell-depleted T cells, or T cells provided the cDNA or gDNA that made up the material.

The CDR3 loop spans 13 amino acids. Germline CDR1 and CDR2: SGHTA and FQGTGA. The V segment lost 2 bases and the J segment 6 bases; nucleotides outside the gene matches: 3. Methods used by the authors: Amplification of reference gene primers was used by the study to estimate nucleated cell counts. Some clones are missing from TCRdb's copy, which holds only in-frame ones; the method was immunoSEQ multiplex PCR. V, J and clone size are taken as reported in that table, and D and trimming were inferred from the DNA itself. The data show hundreds of thousands of clones, with approximately 88% seen just once and roughly 8% held by the top ten.

The receptor's source is a woman in her forties or fifties with COVID-19, enrolled during active disease. The sequenced sample was peripheral blood. V and J are TRBV7-3 and TRBJ1-2; 7 positions agree with TRBD1. The CDR3, as DNA: TGTGCCAGCAGCTTACGGACAGGAGATGGCTACACCTTC. Protein product: CASSLRTGDGYTF.